These 30 T cell receptor beta chains originate from one sample sequenced in a study of cytomegalovirus exposure and HLA in healthy donors. The PCR contained 60 Vbeta and 13 Jbeta primers. Some clones are missing from TCRdb's copy, which holds only in-frame ones; the method was immunoSEQ multiplex PCR. Its table records 91,000 or so clones. What was sequenced was PBMCs. These receptor sequences come from a young woman in good health and CMV-seronegative.

The chain joins TRBV11-2 to TRBJ2-2; D is perhaps TRBD1 (6 bases). This CDR3 comprises 14 residues. Trimming removed 5 bases at V and 3 bases at J, with 10 bases between. Germline CDR1 and CDR2: SGHAT and FQNNGV. The CDR3 nucleotides are TGTGCCAGCAGCGCCTACAGGGACACCGGGGAGCTGTTTTTT. Amino acids: CASSAYRDTGELFF.

This sequence joins TRBV19 and TRBJ1-5; D gene unclear. This CDR3 comprises 16 residues. V shed 0 bases and J shed 1 base, with 10 bases lying between them. Looked up from germline, CDR1 is LNHDA and CDR2 is SQIVND (reference sequence). CDR3 sequence: CASSIERTPSNQPQHF. In DNA, the CDR3 is TGTGCCAGTAGTATAGAGCGGACTCCCAGCAATCAGCCCCAGCATTTT. Supplemented by reference TRBV19 and TRBJ1-5, the full variable domain reads DGGITQSPKYLFRKEGQNVTLSCEQNLNHDAMYWYRQDPGQGLRLIYYSQIVNDFQKGDIAEGYSVSREKKESFPLTVTSAQKNPTAFYLCASSIERTPSNQPQHFGDGTRLSIL.

This chain joins TRBV14 and TRBJ1-1; TRBD1 aligns across 7 bases. The CDR3 sequence is 15 residues long. The junction had 11 bases not matched to a gene; V was cut back by 4 bases and J by 6 bases. Per germline, CDR1 SGHDN and CDR2 FVKESK. The chain's CDR3 is CASSRQGGRRAEAFF. The CDR3 DNA reads as TGTGCCAGCAGCCGGCAGGGGGGCCGCAGGGCTGAAGCTTTCTTT.

This chain uses TRBV10-2 with TRBJ2-5, with 7 nucleotides matching TRBD2. The junction had 11 bases not matched to a gene; V was cut back by 6 bases and J by 7 bases. CDR3 size: 14 residues. Germline V gene lookup returns CDR1 WSHSY and CDR2 SAAADI. CDR3 sequence reads: CASRVERGLGTQYF. As DNA, the CDR3 is TGCGCCAGCAGAGTAGAGCGGGGCCTGGGGACCCAGTACTTC.

The chain recombines TRBV5-1 with TRBJ2-1; a weak D match, TRBD2 (5 bases). The CDR3 covers 16 residues. The V gene lost 1 base and the J gene lost 4 bases, with 15 bases spanning the gap. CDR1 and CDR2 from the germline V gene are SGHRS and YFSETQ. In nucleotides, the CDR3 is TGCGCCAGCAGCTTGATCGTTGGCGGGTTGTACAATGAGCAGTTCTTC. Translated: CASSLIVGGLYNEQFF. Full variable domain (missing parts from reference TRBV5-1 and TRBJ2-1): KAGVTQTPRYLIKTRGQQVTLSCSPISGHRSVSWYQQTPGQGLQFLFEYFSETQRNKGNFPGRFSGRQFSNSRSEMNVSTLELGDSALYLCASSLIVGGLYNEQFFGPGTRLTVL.

V gene TRBV7-2 combines with J gene TRBJ2-2; 10 bases are a match to TRBD2. Looked up from germline, CDR1 is SGHTA and CDR2 is FQGNSA. The CDR3 is made up of 15 amino acids. V shed 5 bases, J shed 7 bases, and the junction held 7 bases outside the gene matches. The CDR3 sequence: CASSLERGGRGELFF. For the CDR3, the DNA is TGTGCCAGCAGCCTAGAGCGGGGGGGCCGCGGGGAGCTGTTTTTT. Full variable domain (rest looked up from reference TRBV7-2 and TRBJ2-2): GAGVSQSPSNKVTEKGKDVELRCDPISGHTALYWYRQSLGQGLEFLIYFQGNSAPDKSGLPSDRFSAERTGGSVSTLTIQRTQQEDSAVYLCASSLERGGRGELFFGEGSRLTVL.

The chain employs TRBV6-6 and TRBJ2-7; D is perhaps TRBD1 (5 bases). V lost 4 bases and J 3 bases, leaving 13 bases between the germline ends. Germline assignment: CDR1 MNHNY and CDR2 SVGAGI (reference sequence). This CDR3 has 14 amino acids. The chain's CDR3 is CASSSHNDSYEQYF. The CDR3 nucleotides read TGTGCCAGCAGTTCCCACAACGACAGCTACGAGCAGTACTTC.

The rearrangement links TRBV11-2 to TRBJ2-5, with TRBD2 matching over 9 bases. The V and J ends lost 4 bases and 3 bases, in that order; junction bases with no gene match: 9. The CDR3 has 16 amino acids. Germline V CDR1 and CDR2: SGHAT, FQNNGV. The DNA of the CDR3 is TGTGCCAGCAGCTGGGAAATAGCGGGGGCGAAAGAGACCCAGTACTTC. Amino acids: CASSWEIAGAKETQYF.

This chain links TRBV28 with TRBJ2-5; 8 bases are a match to TRBD1. V dropped 4 bases and J dropped 7; count of bases not matched to a gene: 17. From germline, CDR1 is MDHEN and CDR2 SYDVKM. The CDR3 is made up of 17 amino acids. The CDR3 DNA reads as TGTGCCAGCAGTTCCCGTCGCCAGGGGGCGGTCTCATCGACCCAGTACTTC. Protein product: CASSSRRQGAVSSTQYF. Looking up the rest from reference TRBV28 and TRBJ2-5 gives the full variable domain: DVKVTQSSRYLVKRTGEKVFLECVQDMDHENMFWYRQDPGLGLRLIYFSYDVKMKEKGDIPEGYSVSREKKERFSLILESASTNQTSMYLCASSSRRQGAVSSTQYFGPGTRLLVL.

CDR3 in amino acids: CASSLGLSGSSTDTQYF. CDR3 sequence (DNA): TGTGCCAGCAGTTTAGGCCTTAGCGGGTCTAGCACAGATACGCAGTATTTT. This chain connects TRBV28 to TRBJ2-3, with 7 bases aligning to TRBD2. The trim removed 2 bases at V and 0 bases at J, leaving 8 bases unmatched. Germline assignment: CDR1 MDHEN and CDR2 SYDVKM. The CDR3 is 17 residues long.

This chain links TRBV28 with TRBJ1-5; 7 nucleotides match TRBD1. Germline lookup yields CDR1 MDHEN and CDR2 SYDVKM. The CDR3 runs to 14 residues. V shed 6 bases and J 6 bases; nucleotides not matched to a gene: 8. In DNA form, the CDR3 reads TGTGCCAGCAGGACAGGGAGTTCGGCTCAGCCCCAGCATTTT. Protein product: CASRTGSSAQPQHF.

The genes are TRBV5-5 and TRBJ1-2; no firm D call. The CDR3 spans 17 residues. From germline, CDR1 is SGHKS and CDR2 YYEKEE (reference sequence). The ends were cut back, 4 bases at V and 1 base at J, with 20 bases in the middle. The CDR3 sequence is CASSGWWKSDLNYGYTF. The CDR3 coding sequence is TGTGCCAGCAGCGGATGGTGGAAGAGCGATCTTAACTATGGCTACACCTTC.

This chain connects TRBV6-1 to TRBJ1-6; D remains ambiguous. The CDR3 runs 13 residues. V was clipped by 7 bases and J by 7 bases, with 11 bases between them. Germline V gene data show CDR1 as MNHNS and CDR2 as SASEGT. The CDR3 reads CASTVSSNSPLHF. In DNA form, the CDR3 reads TGTGCCAGCACGGTATCGTCGAATTCACCCCTCCACTTT.

The chain uses TRBV19 and TRBJ1-4; weak D call: TRBD1 (6 bases). This CDR3 comprises 16 residues. Germline V gives CDR1 LNHDA, CDR2 SQIVND (reference sequence). The V gene lost 3 bases and the J gene lost 3 bases, with 14 bases spanning the gap. The CDR3 nucleotides are TGTGCCAGTAGTATGGGACCAGGGGCCGCTAATGAAAAACTGTTTTTT. Amino acid sequence: CASSMGPGAANEKLFF.

This sequence joins TRBV6-4 and TRBJ1-2; 7 bases map to TRBD1. Germline V CDR1 and CDR2: MRHNA, SNTAGT. CDR3 length: 17 residues. The ends lost 0 bases at V and 2 bases at J; junction bases unmatched: 9. This CDR3 is CASSDSTYQDRNYGYTF. In DNA, the CDR3 is TGTGCCAGCAGTGACTCGACGTATCAGGACAGGAACTATGGCTACACCTTC.

This sequence joins TRBV6-4 and TRBJ2-3; 10 positions agree with TRBD2. CDR1 is MRHNA, CDR2 SNTAGT, per germline. CDR3 length: 16 amino acids. Trimming took 5 bases from V and 4 from J; bases not matched to a gene: 9. In nucleotides, the CDR3 is TGTGCCAGCAGTCCCCTAGCGGGGGAAGGGGCAGATACGCAGTATTTT. Amino acids: CASSPLAGEGADTQYF.

The CDR3 loop reads CASSLQRTGETQYF. The CDR3 DNA follows: TGTGCCAGCAGCTTACAAAGGACAGGGGAGACCCAGTACTTC. The V and J genes are TRBV11-3 and TRBJ2-5; 8 bases agree with TRBD1. This CDR3 is 14 amino acids long. Germline V CDR1 and CDR2: SGHNT, YENEEA. J gave up 5 bases and V 2 bases, and 4 bases lay outside the gene matches.

The J gene is TRBJ1-4, the V gene TRBV6-1; a possible D gene is TRBD1 (6 bases). Trimming pared 5 bases from V and 8 bases from J, leaving 15 bases between. This CDR3 is 14 amino acids long. Germline loops: CDR1 MNHNS, CDR2 SASEGT. The CDR3 region is CASSSTPRGEKLFF. The CDR3 DNA follows: TGTGCCAGCAGTTCTACCCCTAGGGGGGAAAAACTGTTTTTT.

The gene calls are TRBV11-3 and TRBJ2-1; D is perhaps TRBD1 (6 bases). The V gene's germline CDR1 is SGHNT and CDR2 YENEEA. CDR3 length: 13 residues. V was clipped by 5 bases and J by 5 bases, with 10 bases between them. The chain's CDR3 is CASSPGQDNEQFF. CDR3 sequence (DNA): TGTGCCAGCAGCCCGGGACAAGACAATGAGCAGTTCTTC.

The chain couples TRBV30 to TRBJ1-1; D is unresolved. CDR1 GTSNPN and CDR2 SVGIG come from the germline V gene (reference sequence). The V and J ends lost 3 bases and 7 bases respectively, with 9 bases between them. The CDR3 is made up of 11 amino acids. Here the CDR3 DNA reads TGTGCCTGGAGCGGGTATGTTGAAGCTTTCTTT. This translates into CAWSGYVEAFF.

The V and J genes are TRBV19 and TRBJ1-5; TRBD1 might be the D (5 bases). V lost 4 bases to trimming and J lost 2 bases, with 21 bases between them. Germline V gives CDR1 LNHDA, CDR2 SQIVND (reference sequence). CDR3 length: 18 residues. The CDR3 here is CASSTMTIQGWGNQPQHF. The CDR3 nucleotides read TGTGCCAGTAGTACCATGACGATCCAGGGTTGGGGCAATCAGCCCCAGCATTTT.

The rearrangement joins TRBV6-1 to TRBJ1-2; 8 bases match TRBD1. V trimming: 8 bases; J trimming: 6 bases; junction bases outside the gene matches: 11. The CDR3 consists of 14 residues. From germline, CDR1 is MNHNS and CDR2 SASEGT. This chain's CDR3 is CASALRDRSDGYTF. The CDR3 nucleotides are TGTGCCAGCGCCCTCCGGGACAGGTCTGATGGCTACACCTTC.

The V and J genes are TRBV14 and TRBJ2-3; TRBD2 agrees at 10 bases. V shed 6 bases and J 5 bases; nucleotides not matched to a gene: 14. From germline, CDR1 is SGHDN and CDR2 FVKESK. The CDR3 runs 17 residues. CDR3 sequence reads: CASSLHQRGGRRDTQYF. Here the CDR3 DNA reads TGTGCCAGCAGTCTACACCAGCGGGGGGGACGGAGAGATACGCAGTATTTT.

The chain employs TRBV5-1 and TRBJ1-6; 11 bases agree with TRBD1. The CDR3 has 14 residues. The V and J ends lost 0 bases and 10 bases, in that order; junction bases with no gene match: 0. The germline gives CDR1 SGHRS, CDR2 YFSETQ. The CDR3 reads CASSLGTGGSPLHF. CDR3 nucleotide sequence: TGCGCCAGCAGCTTGGGGACAGGGGGCTCACCCCTCCACTTT. Complete variable domain (other parts from reference TRBV5-1 and TRBJ1-6): KAGVTQTPRYLIKTRGQQVTLSCSPISGHRSVSWYQQTPGQGLQFLFEYFSETQRNKGNFPGRFSGRQFSNSRSEMNVSTLELGDSALYLCASSLGTGGSPLHFGNGTRLTVT.

V and J are TRBV6-5 and TRBJ1-2, with no clear D. The CDR3 sequence is 15 residues long. V lost 0 bases, J lost 8 bases, and 16 bases lay in between. CDR1 and CDR2 (germline): MNHEY, SVGAGI. The CDR3 loop reads CASSYSRLAADGYTF. Here the CDR3 DNA reads TGTGCCAGCAGTTACTCGAGGTTGGCAGCCGACGGCTACACCTTC.

V and J are TRBV7-8 and TRBJ1-5; D not resolved. This CDR3 is built from 14 residues. Looked up from germline, CDR1 is SGHVS and CDR2 is FQNEAQ. V lost 5 bases and J 4 bases, leaving 12 bases between the germline ends. The chain's CDR3 is CASSTRTGNQPQHF. The DNA of the CDR3 is TGTGCCAGCAGCACACGGACGGGGAATCAGCCCCAGCATTTT.

This chain uses TRBV27 with TRBJ2-5; a weak D match, TRBD2 (6 bases). The J call is uncertain, as TRBJ2-7 better fits the DNA end. The CDR3 contains 13 residues. Germline V gene lookup returns CDR1 MNHEY and CDR2 SMNVEV (reference sequence). CDR3 residues: CASRRAGSYEQYF. In DNA, the CDR3 is TGTGCCAGCAGGAGGGCCGGGAGCTACGAGCAGTACTTC.

The CDR3, as DNA: TGTGCCAGCAGCTTGGCCTCTAGCGGGAGGGAATACAATGAGCAGTTCTTC. This sequence encodes CASSLASSGREYNEQFF. The gene calls are TRBV5-4 and TRBJ2-1, with 12 bases that match TRBD2. This CDR3 has 17 residues. Germline CDR1 is SGHNT and CDR2 is YYREEE (reference sequence). V gave up 0 bases and J gave up 4 bases; unmatched junction bases: 5.

The rearrangement uses TRBV5-5 and TRBJ2-7, with TRBD2 matching 8 bases. The junction had 8 bases not matched to a gene; V was cut back by 1 base and J by 2 bases. CDR3 length equals 16 residues. Germline V gene sequence: CDR1 SGHKS, CDR2 YYEKEE (reference sequence). CDR3 protein: CASSLLPGGPTYEQYF. As DNA, the CDR3 is TGTGCCAGCAGCTTGCTTCCGGGAGGGCCGACCTACGAGCAGTACTTC.

This chain joins TRBV28 and TRBJ1-5; 7 bases fit TRBD1. CDR3 length: 15 amino acids. Trimming at V came to 3 bases and at J to 5 bases, leaving 7 bases not matched to a gene. Germline V CDR1 and CDR2: MDHEN, SYDVKM. This CDR3 reads CASSLVAGGDQPQHF. The CDR3 DNA follows: TGTGCCAGCAGTTTGGTAGCAGGGGGAGATCAGCCCCAGCATTTT.